This TCR beta chain was found in a study of spatial heterogeneity in lung cancer. Study context: Mean representation of each unique TCR and UMI combination in the raw reads exceeded 8.5 occurrences.

TCRdb re-derived calls from the 5' RACE reads in MiXCR, one entry per CDR3 protein. The sample lists roughly 79,000 distinct CDR3 sequences, roughly 12% seen once, with under 5.5% in the top ten. Trimming removed 2 bases at V and 11 bases at J, with 10 bases between. The CDR3 extends over 11 amino acids. Per the germline V gene, CDR1 is GTSNPN and CDR2 is SVGIG (reference sequence). Time point in this sample: sample taken at primary tumor resection. Unsorted whole RNA from tumor, nontumor lung or frozen PBMC underwent sequencing. Sequencing used PBMCs, obtained at surgery. The receptor's source is a male donor with early-stage non-small cell lung cancer. V is TRBV30 and J is TRBJ2-1, with no clear D. The CDR3 protein is CAWSRSDQQFF. The CDR3 nucleotides are TGTGCCTGGAGTAGATCGGATCAGCAGTTCTTC.